The clone carrying this TCR beta chain has just a few counts. Its target is not known. Other DNA sequences of this sample code for an identical CDR3. The sample is drawn from a study of beta chain features in type 1 diabetes. What was sequenced were expressed TCRB transcripts, since all of the isolated RNA had been reverse transcribed. Method: immunoSEQ multiplex PCR; TCRdb's copy keeps in-frame clones and lacks some. This sample has roughly 610,000 clones; 15% to 18% occur once, and the top ten carry about 0.097%. Germline lookup yields CDR1 SGHRS and CDR2 YFSETQ. The length of the CDR3 is 13 residues. V lost 0 bases, J lost 4 bases, and 4 bases lay in between. Study-wide points: Individuals with type 1 diabetes displayed fewer insertions and more deletions at VDJ junctions. It was among patients, rather than healthy donors, that naive, central memory and Treg TCRB repertoires appeared more similar.

The clonotype comes from a young man in good health. This chain joins TRBV5-1 and TRBJ2-2; no firm D call. Input material: naive CD4+ T cells from blood. CDR3 sequence: CASSLAVTGELFF. CDR3 sequence (DNA): TGCGCCAGCAGCTTGGCCGTCACCGGGGAGCTGTTTTTT.